The 8 T cell receptor beta chains given below trace back to one sample, sequenced in a study of Ad26.COV2.S vaccination and SARS-CoV-2 variants. As to treatment: approximately 18 received Ad26.COV2.S at low or high dose, single or two shots; about five received placebo; per-sample allocation not given. Material that was analyzed had been drawn on day 63 after the first vaccine or placebo injection. The method was immunoSEQ multiplex PCR; TCRdb's version includes in-frame clones alone and lacks a portion of them. This table has roughly 320,000 clones, about 82% appearing once. The sample here was peripheral blood, taken in a trial of Ad26.COV2.S vaccine versus placebo. These receptors all stem from a person aged 18-65 years who received the Ad26.COV2.S COVID-19 vaccine or a placebo.

The J gene is TRBJ1-5, the V gene TRBV6-2 or TRBV6-3; the D gene is possibly TRBD1 (6 bases). Trimming stripped 2 bases from V and 6 bases from J, with 8 bases between. Germline V lookup: CDR1 MNHEY, CDR2 SVGEGT. The CDR3 has 13 residues. CDR3 nucleotides: TGTGCCAGCAGTTACACGACAGGTCAGCCCCAGCATTTT. Translating it yields CASSYTTGQPQHF.

V usage is TRBV6-1 and J usage is TRBJ2-7; D gene uncertain. Trimming took off 3 bases at V and 2 bases at J, with 8 bases between the two ends. Germline V gene lookup returns CDR1 MNHNS and CDR2 SASEGT. The CDR3 contains 13 residues. CDR3 sequence (DNA): TGTGCCAGCAGTGAGCTGCATCCCTACGAGCAGTACTTC. Its protein product is CASSELHPYEQYF.

The rearrangement links TRBV30 to TRBJ1-4; tentative D call: TRBD1 (6 bases). Germline CDR1 is GTSNPN and CDR2 is SVGIG (reference sequence). The CDR3 is 16 residues long. Trimming pared 8 bases from V and 7 bases from J, leaving 26 bases between. The CDR3 nucleotides are TGTGCCGCCCACCCCCCACCCAGGGGAGTAACTGAAAAACTGTTTTTT. Protein product: CAAHPPPRGVTEKLFF.

The chain couples TRBV2 to TRBJ1-6; 7 nucleotides agree with TRBD1. CDR1 SNHLY and CDR2 FYNNEI come from the germline V gene. The CDR3 is 18 amino acids. The CDR3 nucleotides read TGTGCTTCCTGGGCCGGCAGGGGGGCCACCAATTTGAATTCACCCCTCCACTTT. Amino acid sequence: CASWAGRGATNLNSPLHF.

As regards this clone: Additional DNA sequences in this sample encode the identical CDR3. The chain combines TRBV18 with TRBJ1-1; tentative D call: TRBD1 (5 bases). The V end was cut by 3 bases, the J end by 2 bases, with 7 bases between. This CDR3 contains 13 residues. CDR1 is KGHSH and CDR2 is LQKENI in the germline V gene. CDR3 nucleotides: TGTGCCAGCTCACCCGGACAAAACACTGAAGCTTTCTTT. This encodes CASSPGQNTEAFF.

V gene TRBV19 combines with J gene TRBJ2-1; D may be TRBD1 or TRBD2 (6 bases each). Looked up from germline, CDR1 is LNHDA and CDR2 is SQIVND (reference sequence). V shed 3 bases and J shed 1 base, with 16 bases lying between them. The CDR3 totals 17 residues. As DNA, the CDR3 is TGTGCCAGTAGTATGAGGGGGGTCCGACGGTCCTACAATGAGCAGTTCTTC. This gives the protein CASSMRGVRRSYNEQFF.

J is TRBJ2-4 and V is TRBV20-1; D not resolved. The CDR3 runs to 15 residues. The germline CDR1 and CDR2 sequences are DFQATT and SNEGSKA (reference sequence). V was clipped by 3 bases and J by 1 base, with 13 bases between them. CDR3 bases: TGCAGTGCTAGTCCAACTTCGCCGGCCAAAAACATTCAGTACTTC. As protein: CSASPTSPAKNIQYF.

The rearrangement uses TRBV6-6 and TRBJ1-6; D is unresolved. The CDR3 is 14 amino acids. CDR1 and CDR2 (germline): MNHNY, SVGAGI (reference sequence). The V and J ends lost 6 bases and 1 base respectively, with 7 bases between them. CDR3 sequence: CASRVRSYNSPLHF. For the CDR3, the DNA is TGTGCCAGCAGGGTTAGATCCTATAATTCACCCCTCCACTTT.